This T cell receptor (beta chain) was obtained from a study of blood T cell repertoires in COVID-19 (dated by TCRdb to the early 2020s). Regarding the research as a whole: Samples covering the acute and convalescent phases of COVID-19 were provided by collaborators in the United States, Italy and Spain. The material from the prospective study consisted of cDNA or gDNA derived from T cells, B-cell-depleted T cells, or PBMCs. The dataset comprised deeply sampled blood TCRbeta repertoires from subjects exposed to, actively infected with, or recovered from COVID-19. The repertoires were released in a freely available public database intended as a resource for research on the immune response to SARS-CoV-2. Samples came from the ongoing ImmuneRACE study (first 160 participants) plus 1,254 subjects from 6 global collaborators. A de-identified subject ID, COVID-19 status, age in years and sex were almost always included in the sample metadata. Where available, HLA class I and class II types were taken from metadata supplied by the sample provider and were not determined by assay-based typing. Study-level results and caveats: How much clinical and demographic metadata was included differed by source and by participant, and the metadata was provided uncurated.

Concerning this clone: Its antigen specificity is not known. Qualities for individual bases were not recorded, and no much larger clone is one base off.

TCRbeta CDR3 regions were amplified from genomic DNA by means of the immunoSEQ Assay, a bias-controlled multiplex PCR. The study's processing was this. The number of nucleated cells in each sample was estimated from the amplification of reference gene primers within the assay. To quantify the absolute abundance of each unique TCRbeta CDR3 rearrangement, sequence reads were collapsed and filtered. For each sample, productive Simpson clonality was calculated as the square root of Simpson's diversity index across productive rearrangements. TCRdb carries this immuneACCESS record with in-frame sequences only. Its versions omit some clonotypes, under half of them owing to an unresolved V gene in the studies checked, with the rest unexplained. The D gene and trimming were derived from the DNA, and the V and J assignments and clone size from that table. The sample data list under 250,000 clones, and about 82% of these were observed just once. The ten largest clonotypes hold approximately 8.6% of the sample.

Participants in the prospective study were aged roughly 18 to 100 years, lived in under 30 United States geographic areas, and enrolled through a virtual design. In the prospective study, participants were assigned to cohorts based on the clinical history participants reported in a screening survey and a study questionnaire. Each participant in the prospective study had whole blood, serum and a nasopharyngeal or oropharyngeal swab collected by mobile phlebotomists. Participants in the prospective study had the option to provide additional blood draws and questionnaires over a roughly 2-month period. Prospective study blood samples were shipped either frozen or at room temperature before DNA extraction. The sample consisted of PBMCs or T cells enriched from blood (not recorded which). This TCR was recovered from a woman between 45 and 65 years old with acute COVID-19.

This receptor carries the CDR3 CASSPYADTQYF. The sequence in DNA is TGTGCCAGCAGCCCCTACGCTGATACGCAGTATTTT. The sequence joins TRBV9 to TRBJ2-3, with the D gene not confidently named. V was cut back by 4 bases and J by 6 bases, leaving a gap of 9 bases between them. CDR1 SGDLS and CDR2 YYNGEE were looked up in the germline V gene. Its CDR3 holds 12 amino acids, cysteine through phenylalanine. The sequence is cut down to CDR3 DNA, 36 bases in frame from base 1. Here the CDR3 is joined to the reference TRBV9 and TRBJ2-3 genes, and the full variable domain is: DSGVTQTPKHLITATGQRVTLRCSPRSGDLSVYWYQQSLDQGLQFLIQYYNGEERAKGNILERFSAQQFPDLHSELNLSSLELGDSALYFCASSPYADTQYFGPGTRLTVL.